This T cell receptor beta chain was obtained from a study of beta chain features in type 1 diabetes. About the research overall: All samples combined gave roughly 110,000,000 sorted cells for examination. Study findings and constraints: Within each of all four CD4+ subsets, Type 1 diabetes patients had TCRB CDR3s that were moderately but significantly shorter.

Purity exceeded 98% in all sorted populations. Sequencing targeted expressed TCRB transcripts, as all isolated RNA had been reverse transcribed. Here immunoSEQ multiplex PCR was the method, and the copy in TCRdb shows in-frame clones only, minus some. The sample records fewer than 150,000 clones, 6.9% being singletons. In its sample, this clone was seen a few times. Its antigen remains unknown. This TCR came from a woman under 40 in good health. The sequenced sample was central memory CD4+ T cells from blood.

CDR3 in amino acids: CASSVRTGNNEQFF. For the CDR3, the DNA is TGCGCCAGCAGCGTTAGGACAGGAAACAATGAGCAGTTCTTC. The chain links TRBV5-1 to TRBJ2-1; 7 bases fit TRBD1. With 4 bases clipped from V and 5 bases from J, the junction kept 6 bases outside the gene matches. Germline CDR1 and CDR2: SGHRS and YFSETQ. The CDR3 totals 14 residues.